The table lists the clone carrying this T cell receptor (beta chain) with a few counts. The CDR3 does not close with the conserved phenylalanine or tryptophan, likely indicating a read error. CDR3 size: 17 residues. J gave up 0 bases and V 4 bases, and 8 bases lay outside the gene matches. The data were obtained in a study of tumor and adjacent non-tumor tissue in lung cancer. Three rounds of nested PCR, following a modified ARM-PCR protocol, produced the TCRbeta library. From the multiplex PCR reads, TCRdb called clonotypes with MiXCR, one entry per CDR3 protein. The repertoire has tens of thousands of distinct CDR3 sequences, over 60% of them found once; the top ten carry under 35%. RNA was extracted from bulk tissue without any cell sorting. The normal lung tissue was taken more than 3 cm from the tumor edge.

The chain joins TRBV12-3 or TRBV12-4 to TRBJ2-3, with 9 bases matching TRBD2. The source of this sequence is a man aged 65 to 85 with non-small cell lung cancer. Sequenced sample: distant non-tumor lung tissue. CDR3 sequence: CASSSQTSGFSTDTQYL. In DNA, the CDR3 is TGTGCCAGCAGTTCCCAGACTAGCGGTTTTAGCACAGATACGCAGTATCTT.